The clone carrying this T cell receptor (beta chain) turned up a few times. In the original workflow: Amplified reference gene primers provided the basis for estimating nucleated cell counts. Clones were read by immunoSEQ multiplex PCR, and TCRdb kept only the in-frame ones, dropping some. V and J calls and clone size follow that table, whereas D and trimming were derived from the DNA. The sample has about 28,000 clones, over 75% seen once. This sample is part of a study of blood T cell repertoires in COVID-19. On the study more broadly: Acute and convalescent COVID-19 samples came from the United States, Italy and Spain. Nucleic acid was either cDNA or gDNA, and it came from T cells, B-cell-depleted T cells, or PBMCs.

Between the trimmed V and J ends, which lost 6 bases and 5 bases, there was a span of 14 bases. This CDR3 comprises 15 residues. Germline V gene lookup returns CDR1 KGHSH and CDR2 LQKENI. This chain connects TRBV18 to TRBJ1-6, with no clear D. Specimen: peripheral blood. The sequence was collected from a human donor in a cohort sampled during active COVID-19. CDR3 region: CASSLGVTDNSPLHF. CDR3 coding DNA: TGTGCCAGCTCCCTCGGTGTAACGGATAATTCACCCCTCCACTTT.